This record looks at one TCR beta chain sequence and its context. Antigen specificity is unknown. This record comes from a study of cytomegalovirus exposure and HLA in healthy donors. PCR employed 60 Vbeta and 13 Jbeta primers. This table comes from immunoSEQ multiplex PCR, and its TCRdb copy is limited to in-frame clones, with some not included. This sample has about 120,000 clones, with approximately 79% found just once. Germline trimming cut 3 bases from V and 10 bases from J; bases unmatched to any gene: 4. CDR1 is MNHEY and CDR2 is SMNVEV in the germline V gene (reference sequence). This CDR3 has 15 residues. Study results and caveats: Apart from CMV serostatus, no immune exposure information was available. The HLA-A and HLA-B alleles of most subjects were reportedly predicted accurately from TCR beta sequences. Most TCR sequences showed up rarely, but some public TCRs showed up in many donors. Segments of the TCR beta V type were, in most cases, productive about 87% or about 30% of the time in an earlier analysis.

Specimen: PBMCs. The chain has TRBV27 and TRBJ1-6; 12 bases line up with TRBD1. The clonotype was recovered from a man under 40 in good health and CMV-seronegative. The CDR3 coding sequence is TGTGCCAGCAGTTTGGGGGGGACAGGGGGCTCACCCCTCCACTTT. Protein sequence: CASSLGGTGGSPLHF.